This passage covers 30 T cell receptor beta chains from one sample sequenced in a study of shared clonotypes between healthy human individuals. Repertoires were generated with immunoSEQ multiplex PCR, while TCRdb's copy carries only in-frame clones and drops some. The data hold 640,000 or so clones, with around 72% observed a single time. Specimen: memory CD4+ T cells sorted from blood. Subset described: CD45RA-negative fraction. The receptors were sampled from a woman in her twenties or thirties in good health.

The chain carries TRBV5-1 and TRBJ2-5, with no clear D. The germline CDR1 and CDR2 sequences are SGHRS and YFSETQ. CDR3 length equals 17 residues. Between the trimmed V and J ends, which lost 0 bases and 0 bases, there was a span of 15 bases. The CDR3 loop reads CASSLGLLQPYQETQYF. CDR3 bases: TGCGCCAGCAGCTTGGGGTTACTACAACCGTACCAAGAGACCCAGTACTTC.

The chain has TRBV9 and TRBJ2-7, with TRBD2 matching over 8 bases. CDR1 is SGDLS and CDR2 is YYNGEE in the germline V gene. V trimming: 0 bases; J trimming: 0 bases; junction bases outside the gene matches: 8. The CDR3 runs to 17 residues. This chain's CDR3 is CASSVGASGLLSYEQYF. The CDR3 coding sequence is TGTGCCAGCAGCGTAGGAGCTAGCGGGTTACTCTCCTACGAGCAGTACTTC. Combining the CDR3 with reference TRBV9 and TRBJ2-7 gives the whole variable domain DSGVTQTPKHLITATGQRVTLRCSPRSGDLSVYWYQQSLDQGLQFLIQYYNGEERAKGNILERFSAQQFPDLHSELNLSSLELGDSALYFCASSVGASGLLSYEQYFGPGTRLTVT.

Concerning this clone itself: With a much larger clone just one base away, this may be a read error. This chain joins TRBV6-5 and TRBJ1-3; 7 bases are shared with TRBD1. CDR3 length: 14 residues. Trimming at V came to 5 bases and at J to 1 base, leaving 2 bases not matched to a gene. CDR1 and CDR2 (germline): MNHEY, SVGAGI. The CDR3 bases are TGTGCCAGCAGTCCGACAGGGTCTGGAAACACCATATATTTT. Encoded protein: CASSPTGSGNTIYF.

The gene calls are TRBV28 and TRBJ2-5; no definite D call. V gave up 8 bases and J gave up 2 bases, with 9 bases separating them. The CDR3 length is 12 residues. Germline V gene sequence: CDR1 MDHEN, CDR2 SYDVKM. CDR3 in DNA: TGTGCCAGCGGGTTCAGTCAAGAGACCCAGTACTTC. This codes for CASGFSQETQYF.

V and J are TRBV7-9 and TRBJ2-5; D is ambiguous. This CDR3 is 14 amino acids long. CDR1 and CDR2 (germline): SEHNR, FQNEAQ (reference sequence). Trimming pared 5 bases from V and 5 bases from J, leaving 15 bases between. As DNA, the CDR3 is TGTGCCAGCAGCCAATTCCCCGCGATGGAGACCCAGTACTTC. Encoded protein: CASSQFPAMETQYF.

The genes are TRBV7-9 and TRBJ2-7; no clear D gene. V lost 4 bases and J lost 5, with 6 bases in between. The CDR3 consists of 11 residues. Germline V lookup: CDR1 SEHNR, CDR2 FQNEAQ (reference sequence). The CDR3, as DNA: TGTGCCAGCAGCTACAAGGACGAGCAGTACTTC. Translating gives CASSYKDEQYF. Full variable domain (outside the CDR3, taken from reference TRBV7-9 and TRBJ2-7): DTGVSQNPRHKITKRGQNVTFRCDPISEHNRLYWYRQTLGQGPEFLTYFQNEAQLEKSRLLSDRFSAERPKGSFSTLEIQRTEQGDSAMYLCASSYKDEQYFGPGTRLTVT.

This chain connects TRBV28 to TRBJ2-2; D is uncertain. Germline V gene sequence: CDR1 MDHEN, CDR2 SYDVKM. The CDR3 spans 15 residues. Trimming took off 1 base at V and 6 bases at J, with 12 bases between the two ends. The chain's CDR3 is CASSLSASGSGELFF. The CDR3 DNA is TGTGCCAGCAGTTTATCAGCGTCAGGCTCCGGGGAGCTGTTTTTT.

The chain uses TRBV15 and TRBJ1-3; D is ambiguous. Germline V lookup: CDR1 LNHNV, CDR2 YYDKDF (reference sequence). V dropped 1 base and J dropped 7 bases, with 11 bases sitting between them. This CDR3 has 14 residues. Written as DNA, the CDR3 is TGTGCCACCAGCAGAGGTCAAGACGGGAACACCATATATTTT. This encodes CATSRGQDGNTIYF.

V gene TRBV4-1 combines with J gene TRBJ1-4; D is possibly TRBD1 (6 bases). The germline V gene encodes CDR1 MGHRA and CDR2 YSYEKL. The CDR3 runs to 17 residues. V was cut by 3 bases and J by 8 bases, with 22 bases left in between. The chain's CDR3 is CASSHVGRERGGEKLFF. DNA of the CDR3: TGCGCCAGCAGCCACGTGGGCAGGGAAAGAGGGGGAGAAAAACTGTTTTTT.

The table lists this clone with a few counts. The J gene is TRBJ2-5, the V gene TRBV19, with TRBD2 as a possible D gene (6 bases). CDR1 and CDR2 from the germline V gene are LNHDA and SQIVND (reference sequence). This CDR3 region has 15 residues. The germline V and J ends were trimmed by 5 bases and 4 bases, with 17 bases remaining between them. The CDR3 DNA reads TGTGCCAGTAGTCCCGTTAGCGGAGGGGCAGAGACCCAGTACTTC. Its protein is CASSPVSGGAETQYF.

The chain combines TRBV5-5 with TRBJ1-5; 7 nucleotides agree with TRBD1. The CDR3 has 15 amino acids. The germline V gene encodes CDR1 SGHKS and CDR2 YYEKEE (reference sequence). V was clipped by 4 bases and J by 1 base; unmatched bases: 5. The DNA for the CDR3 is TGTGCCAGCAGCACAACGGGACAGAGCAATCAGCCCCAGCATTTT. Translating gives CASSTTGQSNQPQHF. Drawing the rest from reference TRBV5-5 and TRBJ1-5, the complete variable domain is DAGVTQSPTHLIKTRGQQVTLRCSPISGHKSVSWYQQVLGQGPQFIFQYYEKEERGRGNFPDRFSARQFPNYSSELNVNALLLGDSALYLCASSTTGQSNQPQHFGDGTRLSIL.

The chain joins TRBV5-1 to TRBJ2-2, with 12 bases fitting TRBD2. The germline CDR1 and CDR2 sequences are SGHRS and YFSETQ. V dropped 1 base and J dropped 5; count of bases not matched to a gene: 3. This CDR3 comprises 16 residues. As DNA, the CDR3 is TGCGCCAGCAGCTTGACGACTAGCGGGAGTACCGGGGAGCTGTTTTTT. The encoded protein is CASSLTTSGSTGELFF.

V gene TRBV29-1 combines with J gene TRBJ2-4; D is uncertain. This CDR3 is built from 13 residues. The V gene's germline CDR1 is SQVTM and CDR2 ANQGSEA. The germline V and J ends were trimmed by 3 bases and 3 bases, with 9 bases remaining between them. The CDR3 DNA sequence: TGCAGCGTTGAGCTGGTGGGCAAAAACATTCAGTACTTC. This translates into CSVELVGKNIQYF.

The gene calls are TRBV9 and TRBJ2-5, with 9 bases identical to TRBD2. Germline CDR1 reads SGDLS; CDR2 reads YYNGEE. This CDR3 comprises 15 residues. After removal of 3 bases from V and 6 bases from J, the junction contained 9 bases not matched to a gene. Written as DNA, the CDR3 is TGTGCCAGCAGCGCCCGACTAGCGGAACTTAAGACCCAGTACTTC. Residues: CASSARLAELKTQYF.

J is TRBJ2-1 and V is TRBV19; D is unresolved. V was shortened by 3 bases and J by 7 bases, with 19 bases between the two germline ends. Germline V gene lookup returns CDR1 LNHDA and CDR2 SQIVND (reference sequence). The CDR3 runs to 16 residues. The CDR3 sequence: CASSMLRFPGANEQFF. CDR3 sequence (DNA): TGTGCCAGTAGTATGCTGAGGTTCCCCGGAGCAAATGAGCAGTTCTTC.

The genes are TRBV19 and TRBJ1-1; the D is unclear. Looked up from germline, CDR1 is LNHDA and CDR2 is SQIVND (reference sequence). The CDR3 is made up of 12 amino acids. The V end was cut by 10 bases, the J end by 1 base, with 10 bases between. CDR3 DNA sequence: TGTGCCACTAGAACGGGGAACACTGAAGCTTTCTTT. Translation gives CATRTGNTEAFF.

The chain links TRBV7-9 to TRBJ2-7; 7 bases match TRBD2. Germline V gives CDR1 SEHNR, CDR2 FQNEAQ (reference sequence). CDR3 length: 12 residues. With 6 bases clipped from V and 3 bases from J, the junction kept 2 bases outside the gene matches. For the CDR3, the DNA is TGTGCCAGCAGAAGCGGGGACTACGAGCAGTACTTC. This sequence encodes CASRSGDYEQYF.

This chain joins TRBV15 and TRBJ2-5; possibly TRBD1 for D (5 bases). Looked up from germline, CDR1 is LNHNV and CDR2 is YYDKDF (reference sequence). The CDR3 has 16 residues. Trimming left V 3 bases short and J 5 bases short, with 19 bases between. The CDR3 protein is CATSRTAVPGQETQYF. The DNA for the CDR3 is TGTGCCACCAGCAGGACCGCTGTGCCAGGGCAGGAGACCCAGTACTTC.

The V gene is TRBV4-1, the J gene TRBJ2-5; 7 bases map to TRBD2. The end of the DNA fits TRBJ2-7 better, so the J call may be wrong. The CDR3 has 12 amino acids. Germline loops: CDR1 MGHRA, CDR2 YSYEKL. Here the CDR3 reads CASSPVAGEQYF. CDR3 DNA sequence: TGCGCCAGCAGCCCAGTAGCGGGCGAGCAGTACTTC.

This sequence joins TRBV6-5 and TRBJ2-7; 8 bases match TRBD2. V gave up 2 bases and J gave up 9 bases; unmatched junction bases: 0. The germline V gene has CDR1 MNHEY and CDR2 SVGAGI. This CDR3 is 11 amino acids long. The CDR3 DNA reads TGTGCCAGCAGTTACCGGGGGGGGCAGTACTTC. It specifies CASSYRGGQYF.

V gene TRBV6-5 combines with J gene TRBJ1-1; D not resolved. Germline loops: CDR1 MNHEY, CDR2 SVGAGI. The length of the CDR3 is 15 residues. The ends were cut back, 0 bases at V and 0 bases at J, with 8 bases in the middle. CDR3 nucleotide sequence: TGTGCCAGCAGTTACTCCCTCGAGTTGAACACTGAAGCTTTCTTT. As protein: CASSYSLELNTEAFF.

This clone was found many times. Different DNA sequences within this sample yield the same CDR3. The chain is built from TRBV7-9 and TRBJ2-2; D unresolved. V was pared by 2 bases and J by 1 base, with 2 bases between. This CDR3 contains 13 residues. Germline V CDR1 and CDR2: SEHNR, FQNEAQ (reference sequence). This chain's CDR3 is CASSLLNTGELFF. In DNA, the CDR3 is TGTGCCAGCAGCTTACTGAACACCGGGGAGCTGTTTTTT.

The rearrangement joins TRBV5-8 to TRBJ2-5, with D perhaps TRBD1 or TRBD2 (5 bases each). The end of the DNA is better explained by TRBJ2-7, so the J call may be wrong. There are 16 residues in the CDR3. The germline V gene encodes CDR1 SGHTS and CDR2 YDEGEE. The CDR3 region has the DNA TGTGCCAGCAGCCGAGGGTTAGGGACGCAATCCTACGAGCAGTACTTC. Translated: CASSRGLGTQSYEQYF.

The chain's CDR3 is CASSDSISEQFF. Written as DNA, the CDR3 is TGCGCCAGCAGTGATTCCATCAGTGAGCAGTTCTTC. This chain links TRBV10-1 with TRBJ2-1; D gene ambiguous. This CDR3 region has 12 residues. Trimming left V 3 bases short and J 9 bases short, with 9 bases between. The germline gives CDR1 WNHNN, CDR2 SYGVQD (reference sequence).

This chain connects TRBV18 to TRBJ1-2; 9 positions agree with TRBD1. Germline trimming cut 6 bases from V and 3 bases from J; bases unmatched to any gene: 5. Germline V gene data show CDR1 as KGHSH and CDR2 as LQKENI. This CDR3 comprises 14 residues. CDR3 sequence: CASSGQGRDYGYTF. The CDR3 coding sequence is TGTGCCAGCTCCGGACAGGGGAGGGACTATGGCTACACCTTC.

The chain has TRBV7-7 and TRBJ2-2; D unresolved. V was shortened by 5 bases and J by 5 bases, with 9 bases between the two germline ends. The CDR3 consists of 13 residues. Looked up from germline, CDR1 is SSHAT and CDR2 is FNYEAQ (reference sequence). The CDR3 nucleotides read TGTGCCAGCAGCCCCCAAGAGACCGGGGAGCTGTTTTTT. This sequence encodes CASSPQETGELFF.

The chain combines TRBV7-2 with TRBJ2-5; 7 nucleotides agree with TRBD1. CDR1 is SGHTA and CDR2 is FQGNSA in the germline V gene. Trimming cost V 4 bases and J 11 bases; bases outside gene matches: 10. The CDR3 spans 13 residues. This chain's CDR3 is CASSYSRDSQQYF. The CDR3 nucleotides are TGTGCCAGCAGCTACAGCCGGGACAGTCAGCAGTACTTC.

The chain uses TRBV30 and TRBJ1-2; the match to TRBD1 covers 9 bases. V shed 0 bases, J shed 2 bases, and the junction held 7 bases outside the gene matches. Per germline, CDR1 GTSNPN and CDR2 SVGIG (reference sequence). The CDR3 is 16 amino acids. CDR3 protein: CAWSVPGTGLNYGYTF. CDR3 sequence (DNA): TGTGCCTGGAGTGTACCCGGGACAGGGCTCAACTATGGCTACACCTTC.

As concerns this clone: Additional DNA sequences in this sample encode the identical CDR3. The chain couples TRBV6-6 to TRBJ2-5; D not certain. The germline V gene encodes CDR1 MNHNY and CDR2 SVGAGI (reference sequence). The CDR3 totals 12 residues. The ends were cut back, 3 bases at V and 3 bases at J, with 5 bases in the middle. The CDR3 here is CASSYGKETQYF. The CDR3 DNA sequence: TGTGCCAGCAGTTATGGAAAAGAGACCCAGTACTTC.

The chain is built from TRBV19 and TRBJ2-1; TRBD2 aligns across 8 bases. This CDR3 region has 16 residues. Germline V CDR1 and CDR2: LNHDA, SQIVND (reference sequence). The junction had 7 bases not matched to a gene; V was cut back by 4 bases and J by 2 bases. The CDR3 region has the DNA TGTGCCAGTAGTAGGATGACTAGCGCCACCTACAATGAGCAGTTCTTC. Protein: CASSRMTSATYNEQFF.